Listed below are T cell receptor beta chains from one sample, sequenced in a study of beta chain features in type 1 diabetes. The repertoire was sequenced with immunoSEQ multiplex PCR; TCRdb's copy has only in-frame clones and lacks some. Altogether hundreds of thousands of clones are present, 7% to 10% being singletons, with the ten largest covering around 1%. The sample consisted of central memory CD4+ T cells from blood. Every receptor here comes from a man younger than 40 with type 1 diabetes. CDR3s include the opening cysteine and the closing phenylalanine or tryptophan. Fields, in order: J gene, D gene, V gene, clone size, CDR3 protein, CDR3 DNA. A D gene is named only where the DNA matches it firmly. Not all rows give a size; the values are once, few, many and, for expanded clones, a class.

>TRBJ2-7|.|TRBV9|.
CASSVVGAGAQYF
TGTGCCAGCAGCGTAGTAGGGGCAGGTGCGCAGTACTTC
>TRBJ1-2|.|TRBV5-6|.
CASSLGFNYGYTF
TGTGCCAGCAGCTTGGGATTTAACTATGGCTACACCTTC
>TRBJ2-7|.|TRBV5-1|.
CASSQVQPYEQYF
TGCGCCAGCAGCCAAGTCCAGCCTTACGAGCAGTACTTC
>TRBJ2-3|.|TRBV20-1|few
CSADTGTNEYF
TGCAGTGCTGACACCGGGACGAACGAGTATTTT
>TRBJ2-7|TRBD1|TRBV18|few
CASSVDRVSYEQYF
TGTGCCAGCTCCGTGGACAGGGTGAGTTACGAGCAGTACTTC
>TRBJ1-1|TRBD1|TRBV30|few
CAWSTGTGGLDTEAFF
TGTGCCTGGAGTACGGGGACAGGGGGATTAGACACTGAAGCTTTCTTT
>TRBJ2-7|.|TRBV11-3|.
CASSLSGLGEQYF
TGTGCCAGCAGCTTGTCCGGTCTGGGTGAGCAGTACTTC
>TRBJ1-4|.|TRBV5-1|.
CASSPLATNEKLFF
TGCGCCAGCTCCCCGCTTGCAACTAATGAAAAACTGTTTTTT
>TRBJ1-4|.|TRBV5-6|.
CASSLGSLNEKLFF
TGTGCCAGCAGCCTCGGAAGCCTGAATGAAAAACTGTTTTTT
>TRBJ2-1|.|TRBV7-2|.
CASSSQVQGYNEQFF
TGTGCCAGCAGCTCCCAGGTACAGGGCTACAATGAGCAGTTCTTC
>TRBJ1-5|.|TRBV2|.
CASTATGDQPQHF
TGTGCCAGCACCGCTACGGGGGATCAGCCCCAGCATTTT
>TRBJ1-2|.|TRBV6-5|.
CASSSRDGRTNYGYTF
TGTGCCAGCAGTTCCCGCGACGGAAGAACCAACTATGGCTACACCTTC
>TRBJ2-7|.|TRBV11-2|many
CASSTNTGYEQYF
TGTGCCAGCAGCACGAACACAGGCTACGAGCAGTACTTC
>TRBJ2-2|TRBD2|TRBV7-2|few
CASGSGGFTGELFF
TGTGCCAGCGGCAGCGGGGGGTTCACCGGGGAGCTGTTTTTT
>TRBJ2-4|.|TRBV19|.
CASSILEADSGKNIQYF
TGTGCCAGTAGTATCTTGGAAGCAGACTCCGGCAAAAACATTCAGTACTTC
>TRBJ2-3|.|TRBV18|.
CASSPTVRKTDTQYF
TGTGCCAGCTCACCCACCGTCAGGAAAACAGATACGCAGTATTTT